Presented here are 17 T cell receptor beta chains from one specimen sequenced in a study of blood T cell repertoires in COVID-19 (dated by TCRdb to the early 2020s). Library method: the immunoSEQ multiplex PCR assay. TCRdb obtained this table from immuneACCESS and retained in-frame rearrangements with V and J assigned. These tables miss some clones; where compared with another copy, unresolved V genes account for less than half of the shortfall, and the remainder is unexplained. The sample table contains fewer than 300,000 clones; only one count was recorded for roughly 90% of them. The top ten constitute around 1.1% of the sample. The sequenced sample was PBMCs or T cells enriched from blood (not recorded which). The origin of the receptors is a woman in her twenties or thirties who had recovered from COVID-19.

This rearrangement joins TRBV18 to TRBJ2-5; D call uncertain. The CDR3 is 14 amino acids. Germline CDR1 KGHSH, CDR2 LQKENI. V was clipped by 3 bases and J by 2 bases, with 10 bases between them. The CDR3 DNA reads TGTGCCAGCTCACCCGCAGAAATACAAGAGACCCAGTACTTC. Its translation: CASSPAEIQETQYF.

Here the CDR3 DNA reads TGTGCCACCAGTGATCCACCGGGGGACACTGAAGCTTTCTTT. It yields the protein CATSDPPGDTEAFF. V usage is TRBV24-1 and J usage is TRBJ1-1; D might be TRBD1 (5 bases). V lost 3 bases and J lost 3, with 10 bases in between. The CDR3 spans 14 residues. Germline V gene sequence: CDR1 KGHDR, CDR2 SFDVKD.

In nucleotides, the CDR3 is TGTGCCAGCCAGAGGGCCCCCAGCTGGGAGCAGTTCTTC. Translated, it gives CASQRAPSWEQFF. The chain employs TRBV19 and TRBJ2-1; D might be TRBD2 (5 bases). V lost 9 bases, J lost 10 bases, and 19 bases lay in between. This CDR3 spans 13 amino acids. Germline values: CDR1 LNHDA, CDR2 SQIVND (reference sequence). The whole variable domain, remainder taken from reference TRBV19 and TRBJ2-1, is DGGITQSPKYLFRKEGQNVTLSCEQNLNHDAMYWYRQDPGQGLRLIYYSQIVNDFQKGDIAEGYSVSREKKESFPLTVTSAQKNPTAFYLCASQRAPSWEQFFGPGTRLTVL.

The chain links TRBV19 to TRBJ2-5; 14 nucleotides align to TRBD2. Germline CDR1 and CDR2: LNHDA and SQIVND (reference sequence). J gave up 2 bases and V 6 bases, and 2 bases lay outside the gene matches. This CDR3 is 15 amino acids long. CDR3 in DNA: TGTGCCAGTAGGGGGACTAGCGGGAGTCAAGAGACCCAGTACTTC. Translated: CASRGTSGSQETQYF.

This chain joins TRBV28 and TRBJ1-1; tentative D call: TRBD1 (5 bases). The CDR3 runs to 16 residues. CDR1 and CDR2 (germline): MDHEN, SYDVKM. V was clipped by 4 bases and J by 0 bases, with 15 bases between them. The CDR3 loop is CASSSAPGGMNTEAFF. In DNA, the CDR3 is TGTGCCAGCAGTTCAGCCCCCGGGGGGATGAACACTGAAGCTTTCTTT. The full variable domain, with the rest looked up from reference TRBV28 and TRBJ1-1, is DVKVTQSSRYLVKRTGEKVFLECVQDMDHENMFWYRQDPGLGLRLIYFSYDVKMKEKGDIPEGYSVSREKKERFSLILESASTNQTSMYLCASSSAPGGMNTEAFFGQGTRLTVV.

The chain carries TRBV5-6 and TRBJ2-1; 7 nucleotides align to TRBD2. With V trimmed by 1 base and J by 4 bases, 2 bases remained unmatched. Germline V lookup: CDR1 SGHDT, CDR2 YYEEEE. This CDR3 has 14 amino acids. The CDR3 protein is CASSLTSDYNEQFF. The CDR3, as DNA: TGTGCCAGCAGCTTGACTAGCGATTACAATGAGCAGTTCTTC.

The chain links TRBV5-1 to TRBJ2-5; 11 positions match TRBD2. Germline V CDR1 and CDR2: SGHRS, YFSETQ. J was trimmed by 3 bases and V by 7 bases; bases with no gene match: 14. This CDR3 region has 17 residues. CDR3 DNA sequence: TGCGCCAGCGCCGTGAGAGGTAGCGGGAGGGCCGAAGAGACCCAGTACTTC. As protein: CASAVRGSGRAEETQYF.

The genes are TRBV7-9 and TRBJ1-1, with 7 bases that match TRBD1. CDR3 size: 16 residues. V was clipped by 4 bases and J by 7 bases; unmatched bases: 15. Germline V gene data show CDR1 as SEHNR and CDR2 as FQNEAQ (reference sequence). CDR3 in amino acids: CASSSADRRNHDEAFF. CDR3 bases: TGTGCCAGCAGCTCAGCGGACAGGAGGAACCATGATGAAGCTTTCTTT.

The chain is built from TRBV4-3 and TRBJ1-6, with a weak D call TRBD1 (5 bases). Germline lookup yields CDR1 LGHNA and CDR2 YSLEER. Trimming cost V 4 bases and J 10 bases, with 20 bases left between them. The CDR3 length is 16 residues. In nucleotides, the CDR3 is TGCGCCAGCAGCCTCACCCTCGGTCCCCCAGGGTCACCCCTCCACTTT. Protein product: CASSLTLGPPGSPLHF.

The chain is built from TRBV19 and TRBJ2-7; 9 bases fit TRBD1. The V gene's germline CDR1 is LNHDA and CDR2 SQIVND (reference sequence). V was clipped by 8 bases and J by 6 bases; unmatched bases: 11. CDR3 length: 14 amino acids. CDR3 DNA: TGTGCCAGTGGGGGGACAGGGCAGCGGAGCGAGCAGTACTTC. Its protein is CASGGTGQRSEQYF.

V gene TRBV30 combines with J gene TRBJ1-4; 7 bases align to TRBD1. This CDR3 has 16 residues. CDR1 is GTSNPN and CDR2 is SVGIG in the germline V gene (reference sequence). Trimming took 0 bases from V and 1 from J; bases not matched to a gene: 5. The CDR3 DNA reads TGTGCCTGGAGTGTGAGGGGGCGTCGAACTAATGAAAAACTGTTTTTT. As protein: CAWSVRGRRTNEKLFF.

The chain couples TRBV4-2 to TRBJ2-1; 11 bases are a match to TRBD2. From germline, CDR1 is LGHNA and CDR2 YNFKEQ. After removal of 0 bases from V and 12 bases from J, the junction contained 4 bases not matched to a gene. The CDR3 extends over 14 amino acids. The CDR3 spells CASSQDRLAGGQFF. CDR3 nucleotide sequence: TGTGCCAGCAGCCAAGATCGGCTAGCGGGAGGGCAGTTCTTC.

This chain links TRBV9 with TRBJ2-1; TRBD2 matches at 8 bases. Germline CDR1 is SGDLS and CDR2 is YYNGEE. The J segment lost 7 bases and the V segment lost 3 bases, leaving 3 bases of the junction unmatched. The CDR3 sequence is 13 residues long. CDR3 sequence reads: CASSAGTRNEQFF. The DNA for the CDR3 is TGTGCCAGCAGCGCCGGGACTAGAAATGAGCAGTTCTTC. The whole variable domain, filled in from reference TRBV9 and TRBJ2-1, reads DSGVTQTPKHLITATGQRVTLRCSPRSGDLSVYWYQQSLDQGLQFLIQYYNGEERAKGNILERFSAQQFPDLHSELNLSSLELGDSALYFCASSAGTRNEQFFGPGTRLTVL.

This clone occurred a few times. The chain recombines TRBV30 with TRBJ1-3; 10 positions match TRBD1. CDR1 is GTSNPN, CDR2 SVGIG, per germline (reference sequence). The CDR3 covers 16 residues. V was clipped by 0 bases and J by 2 bases; unmatched bases: 4. The CDR3 loop reads CAWSVGGTGAGNTIYF. CDR3 in DNA: TGTGCCTGGAGTGTAGGGGGGACAGGGGCTGGAAACACCATATATTTT. The complete variable domain, with remaining parts taken from reference TRBV30 and TRBJ1-3, reads SQTIHQWPATLVQPVGSPLSLECTVEGTSNPNLYWYRQAAGRGLQLLFYSVGIGQISSEVPQNLSASRPQDRQFILSSKKLLLSDSGFYLCAWSVGGTGAGNTIYFGEGSWLTVV.

The rearrangement uses TRBV7-2 and TRBJ2-5; TRBD2 matches 13 bases. The V gene end was trimmed by 3 bases and the J gene end by 5 bases; junction bases not matched to a gene: 12. CDR3 length equals 18 residues. Looked up from germline, CDR1 is SGHTA and CDR2 is FQGNSA. The CDR3 region is CASSFNPTTSGRAETQYF. For the CDR3, the DNA is TGTGCCAGCAGCTTTAACCCAACTACTAGCGGGAGGGCGGAGACCCAGTACTTC.

This clone has a single count. The chain uses TRBV3-1 (or the pseudogene TRBV3-2) and TRBJ2-3; 11 bases align to TRBD2. This CDR3 has 17 residues. The V and J ends lost 4 bases and 2 bases, in that order; junction bases with no gene match: 8. Per germline, CDR1 LGHDT and CDR2 YNNKEL (reference sequence). The CDR3 DNA reads TGTGCCAGCAGCCGTAGCGGGAGGGCCCAGGCCACAGATACGCAGTATTTT. Translation gives CASSRSGRAQATDTQYF.

The chain is built from TRBV19 and TRBJ2-3; unclear D gene. Trimming stripped 2 bases from V and 0 bases from J, with 12 bases between. The CDR3 runs to 16 residues. Germline CDR1 is LNHDA and CDR2 is SQIVND (reference sequence). The CDR3 sequence: CASSIRSLLSTDTQYF. The CDR3, as DNA: TGTGCCAGTAGTATACGTAGCCTACTGAGCACAGATACGCAGTATTTT.